This T cell receptor beta chain was found in a study of patients and donors after allogeneic stem cell transplantation. Via MiXCR, TCRdb re-called the RT-PCR reads, giving one row per CDR3 protein. The sample has approximately 250,000 distinct CDR3 sequences, over 12% seen once; the top ten hold around 10%. The table lists this clonotype with a few counts. The CDR3 is 16 amino acids. V shed 6 bases and J 3 bases; nucleotides not matched to a gene: 14. Germline loops: CDR1 DFQATT, CDR2 SNEGSKA (reference sequence). This receptor was taken from a human donor who was either an allogeneic HSCT recipient or a stem cell or donor lymphocyte infusion donor (not recorded which). It is not recorded whose cells these are; they may come from a transplant donor. The sample taken for sequencing was blood, either unsorted or a sorted T cell fraction (not recorded which). This chain joins TRBV20-1 and TRBJ2-5; 9 bases are shared with TRBD1. The chain's CDR3 is CSADLPGQGFEETQYF. The CDR3 DNA is TGCAGTGCCGACTTACCGGGACAGGGATTTGAAGAGACCCAGTACTTC.